The 12 T cell receptor beta chains given below trace back to one sample, sequenced in a study of blood T cell repertoires in COVID-19. Sequenced by immunoSEQ multiplex PCR; TCRdb stores in-frame clones only, minus some. The table records some 340,000 clones, 90% of them present only once. Sequencing was carried out using PBMCs or T cells enriched from blood (not recorded which). Every receptor here comes from a woman between 25 and 40 years old who had been exposed to COVID-19.

This chain connects TRBV10-3 to TRBJ2-7; possibly TRBD1 for D (7 bases). V lost 11 bases to trimming and J lost 6 bases, with 14 bases between them. This CDR3 contains 11 residues. CDR1 is ENHRY and CDR2 is SYGVKD in the germline V gene. The CDR3 DNA reads TGTGCCGCTGGACAGGAGGGCGAGCAGTACTTC. Translated, it gives CAAGQEGEQYF.

The CDR3 DNA sequence: TGTGCCAGTAGTATAGCCCCAGGGGATCAGCCCCAGCATTTT. This translates into CASSIAPGDQPQHF. The rearrangement uses TRBV19 and TRBJ1-5; D may be TRBD1 (6 bases). The germline CDR1 and CDR2 sequences are LNHDA and SQIVND (reference sequence). CDR3 length: 14 residues. V was trimmed by 1 base and J by 5 bases, leaving 9 bases between them.

The V gene is TRBV6-5, the J gene TRBJ1-2; D possibly corresponds to TRBD1 (5 bases). Deletions cut 0 bases from V and 4 bases from J, with 12 bases between. CDR3 length: 15 amino acids. Per the germline V gene, CDR1 is MNHEY and CDR2 is SVGAGI. The DNA for the CDR3 is TGTGCCAGCAGTTACTCAGGGGCAGGGCTCTATGGCTACACCTTC. Translation: CASSYSGAGLYGYTF.

This clone was seen more than once but under ten times. The V gene is TRBV3-1 (or the pseudogene TRBV3-2), the J gene TRBJ1-6, with D unclear. Trimming took off 1 base at V and 7 bases at J, with 11 bases between the two ends. Germline V gene data show CDR1 as LGHDT and CDR2 as YNNKEL (reference sequence). This CDR3 contains 15 residues. For the CDR3, the DNA is TGTGCCAGCAGCCAAGGGCCCCGAATAAATTCACCCCTCCACTTT. Amino acid sequence: CASSQGPRINSPLHF.

This CDR3 reads CASSTGFPYNEQFF. The CDR3, as DNA: TGTGCCAGCTCGACAGGGTTTCCGTACAATGAGCAGTTCTTC. The chain recombines TRBV18 with TRBJ2-1; 7 bases agree with TRBD1. CDR1 and CDR2 from the germline V gene are KGHSH and LQKENI. V was pared by 6 bases and J by 4 bases, with 6 bases of the junction left unmatched. The CDR3 is 14 residues long.

For this clone: The junction and the germline gene differ at one end; a read error may be behind it. The rearrangement joins TRBV7-6 to TRBJ2-5, with TRBD2 matching over 12 bases. The CDR3 extends over 19 amino acids. Germline loops: CDR1 SGHVS, CDR2 FNYEAQ. As DNA, the CDR3 is TGTGCCAGCAGTTTAGACCCCCGACTAGCGGGGGTAGCGGGAGAGACCCAGTACTTC. Its translation: CASSLDPRLAGVAGETQYF.

The J gene is TRBJ2-7, the V gene TRBV7-9; D remains ambiguous. The CDR3 is made up of 12 amino acids. V gave up 5 bases and J gave up 4 bases, with 9 bases separating them. Germline loops: CDR1 SEHNR, CDR2 FQNEAQ (reference sequence). The CDR3 reads CASSPIHYEQYF. The CDR3 bases are TGTGCCAGCAGCCCAATCCATTACGAGCAGTACTTC. The whole variable domain, filled in from reference TRBV7-9 and TRBJ2-7, reads DTGVSQNPRHKITKRGQNVTFRCDPISEHNRLYWYRQTLGQGPEFLTYFQNEAQLEKSRLLSDRFSAERPKGSFSTLEIQRTEQGDSAMYLCASSPIHYEQYFGPGTRLTVT.

The gene calls are TRBV2 and TRBJ2-5; 11 bases match TRBD2. Germline V gene sequence: CDR1 SNHLY, CDR2 FYNNEI. With 2 bases clipped from V and 1 base from J, the junction kept 9 bases outside the gene matches. The CDR3 has 18 residues. DNA of the CDR3: TGTGCCAGCAGTGAATGGTCGTTAGGGACTAGCGGCCAAGAGACCCAGTACTTC. It yields the protein CASSEWSLGTSGQETQYF.

V usage is TRBV5-6 and J usage is TRBJ2-1; 8 bases fit TRBD2. J was trimmed by 8 bases and V by 2 bases; bases with no gene match: 9. Germline CDR1 and CDR2: SGHDT and YYEEEE. The CDR3 is made up of 15 amino acids. The DNA for the CDR3 is TGTGCCAGCAGCTTTTTACCGGGGGGGATGGATGAGCAGTTCTTC. It is translated as CASSFLPGGMDEQFF.

The genes are TRBV2 and TRBJ1-6, with 10 positions matching TRBD1. Germline trimming cut 5 bases from V and 6 bases from J; bases unmatched to any gene: 7. Germline CDR1 reads SNHLY; CDR2 reads FYNNEI. The CDR3 is 16 residues long. CDR3 nucleotides: TGTGCCAGCAGTCCTAGACGGGACAGGGGTAATTCACCCCTCCACTTT. This encodes CASSPRRDRGNSPLHF.

This clone came up a few times. V gene TRBV14 combines with J gene TRBJ1-3; possibly TRBD1 for D (5 bases). The V gene's germline CDR1 is SGHDN and CDR2 FVKESK. Trimming left V 6 bases short and J 6 bases short, with 18 bases between. The CDR3 runs to 15 residues. The CDR3 bases are TGTGCCAGCAGTCGACTAGGGACGGAAGAAAACACCATATATTTT. It specifies CASSRLGTEENTIYF.

The chain carries TRBV7-2 and TRBJ2-2; 13 bases line up with TRBD2. CDR3 size: 17 residues. CDR1 is SGHTA and CDR2 is FQGNSA in the germline V gene. V was clipped by 4 bases and J by 4 bases; unmatched bases: 6. The DNA of the CDR3 is TGTGCCAGCAGCTCCTCGGGACTAGCGGGGAGCACCGGGGAGCTGTTTTTT. This sequence encodes CASSSSGLAGSTGELFF.